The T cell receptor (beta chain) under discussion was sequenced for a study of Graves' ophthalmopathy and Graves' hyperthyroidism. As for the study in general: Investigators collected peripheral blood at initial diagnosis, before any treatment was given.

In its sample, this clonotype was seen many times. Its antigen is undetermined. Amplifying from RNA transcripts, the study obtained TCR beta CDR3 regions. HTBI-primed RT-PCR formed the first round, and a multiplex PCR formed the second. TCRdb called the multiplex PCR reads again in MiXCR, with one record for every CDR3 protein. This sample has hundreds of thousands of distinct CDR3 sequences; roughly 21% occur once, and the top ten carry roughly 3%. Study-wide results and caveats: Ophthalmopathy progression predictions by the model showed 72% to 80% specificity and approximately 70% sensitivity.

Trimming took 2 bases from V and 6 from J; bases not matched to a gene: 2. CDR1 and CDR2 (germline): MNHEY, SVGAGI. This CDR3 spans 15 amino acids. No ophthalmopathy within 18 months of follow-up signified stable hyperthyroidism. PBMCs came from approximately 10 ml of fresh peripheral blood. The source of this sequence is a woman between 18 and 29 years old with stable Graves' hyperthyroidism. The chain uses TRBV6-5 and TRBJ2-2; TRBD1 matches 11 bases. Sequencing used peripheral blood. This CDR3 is CASSYEDRGPGELFF. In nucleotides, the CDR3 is TGTGCCAGCAGTTACGAGGACAGGGGGCCCGGGGAGCTGTTTTTT.